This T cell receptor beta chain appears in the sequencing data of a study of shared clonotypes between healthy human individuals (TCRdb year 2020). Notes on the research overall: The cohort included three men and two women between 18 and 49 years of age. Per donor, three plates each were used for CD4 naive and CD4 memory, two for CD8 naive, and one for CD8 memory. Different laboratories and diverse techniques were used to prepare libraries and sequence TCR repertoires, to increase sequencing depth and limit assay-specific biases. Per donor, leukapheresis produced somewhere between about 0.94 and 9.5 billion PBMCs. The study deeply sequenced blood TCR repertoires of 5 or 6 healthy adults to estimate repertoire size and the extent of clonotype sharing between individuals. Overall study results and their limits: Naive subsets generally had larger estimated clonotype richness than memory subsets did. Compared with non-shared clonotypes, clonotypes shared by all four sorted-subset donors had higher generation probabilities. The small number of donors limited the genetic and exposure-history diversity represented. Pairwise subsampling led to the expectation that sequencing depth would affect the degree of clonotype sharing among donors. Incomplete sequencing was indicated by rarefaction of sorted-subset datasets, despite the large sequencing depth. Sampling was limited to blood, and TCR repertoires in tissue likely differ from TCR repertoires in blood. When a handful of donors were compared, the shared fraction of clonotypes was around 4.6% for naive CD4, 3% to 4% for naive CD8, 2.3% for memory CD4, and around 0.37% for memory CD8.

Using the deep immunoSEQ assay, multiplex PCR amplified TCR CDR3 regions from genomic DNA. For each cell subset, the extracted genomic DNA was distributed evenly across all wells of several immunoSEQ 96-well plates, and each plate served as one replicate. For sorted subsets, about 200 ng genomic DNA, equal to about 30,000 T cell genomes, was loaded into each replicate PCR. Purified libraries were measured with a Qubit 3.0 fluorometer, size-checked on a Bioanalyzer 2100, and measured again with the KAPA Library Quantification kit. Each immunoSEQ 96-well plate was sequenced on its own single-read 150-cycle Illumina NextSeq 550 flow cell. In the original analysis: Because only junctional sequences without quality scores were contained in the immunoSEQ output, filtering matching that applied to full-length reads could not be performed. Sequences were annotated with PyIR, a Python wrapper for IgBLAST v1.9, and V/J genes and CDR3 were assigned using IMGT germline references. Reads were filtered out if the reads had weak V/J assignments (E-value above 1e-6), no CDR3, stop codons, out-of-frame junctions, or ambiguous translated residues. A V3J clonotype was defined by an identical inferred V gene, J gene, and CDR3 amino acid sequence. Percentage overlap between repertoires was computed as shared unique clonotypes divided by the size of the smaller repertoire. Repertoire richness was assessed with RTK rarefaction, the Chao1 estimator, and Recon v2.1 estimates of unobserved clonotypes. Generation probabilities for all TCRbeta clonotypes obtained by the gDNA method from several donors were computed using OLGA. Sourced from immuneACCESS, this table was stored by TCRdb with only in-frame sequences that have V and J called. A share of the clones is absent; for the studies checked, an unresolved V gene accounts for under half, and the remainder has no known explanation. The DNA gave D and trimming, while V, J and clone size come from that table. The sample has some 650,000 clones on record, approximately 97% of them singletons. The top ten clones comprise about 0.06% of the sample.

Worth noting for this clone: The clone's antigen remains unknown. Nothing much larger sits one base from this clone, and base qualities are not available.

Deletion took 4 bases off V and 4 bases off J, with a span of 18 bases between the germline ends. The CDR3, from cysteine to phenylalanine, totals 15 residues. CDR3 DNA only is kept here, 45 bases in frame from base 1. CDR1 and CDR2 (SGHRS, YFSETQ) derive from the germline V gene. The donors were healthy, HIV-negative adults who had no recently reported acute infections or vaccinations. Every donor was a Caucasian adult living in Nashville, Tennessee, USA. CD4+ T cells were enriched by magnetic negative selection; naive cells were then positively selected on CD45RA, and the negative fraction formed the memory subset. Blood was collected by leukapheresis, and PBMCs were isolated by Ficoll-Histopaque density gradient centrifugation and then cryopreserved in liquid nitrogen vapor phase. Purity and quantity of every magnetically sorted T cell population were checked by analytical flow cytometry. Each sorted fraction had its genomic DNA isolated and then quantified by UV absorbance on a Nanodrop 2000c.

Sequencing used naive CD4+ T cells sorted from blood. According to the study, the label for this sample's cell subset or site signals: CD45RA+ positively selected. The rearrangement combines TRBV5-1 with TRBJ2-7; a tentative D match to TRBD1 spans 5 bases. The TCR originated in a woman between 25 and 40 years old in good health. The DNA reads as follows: TGCGCCAGCAGCCTCGGACCCAGGGAAAGTTACGAGCAGTACTTC. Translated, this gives CASSLGPRESYEQYF.